The 6 T cell receptor beta chains listed next were all sequenced from one sample in a study of OX40 agonist ivuxolimab in advanced cancers. The table came from immunoSEQ multiplex PCR; TCRdb's copy has only in-frame clones and leaves some out. The repertoire holds more than 50,000 clones, with about 88% as singletons. The specimen comprised CD4+ or CD8+ T cells sorted from blood, sampled in a trial of the OX40 agonist ivuxolimab. All receptors come from an adult with an advanced solid tumor such as melanoma, head and neck, liver or kidney cancer.

J is TRBJ2-1 and V is TRBV27; 9 bases align to TRBD2. CDR1 and CDR2 (germline): MNHEY, SMNVEV (reference sequence). The CDR3 is 15 amino acids. J lost 9 bases, V lost 4 bases, and 10 bases had no gene match. The CDR3 sequence is CASSSQPGLASEQFF. CDR3 DNA: TGTGCCAGCAGTTCACAGCCCGGACTAGCGTCTGAGCAGTTCTTC.

The rearrangement joins TRBV4-2 to TRBJ1-1; no clear D. Germline V gives CDR1 LGHNA, CDR2 YNFKEQ. This CDR3 is built from 13 residues. The V gene lost 3 bases and the J gene lost 5 bases, with 10 bases spanning the gap. CDR3 sequence reads: CASSQSSETEAFF. The CDR3 DNA reads as TGTGCCAGCAGCCAGAGTAGTGAGACTGAAGCTTTCTTT.

The chain links TRBV2 to TRBJ1-5, with unresolved D. The ends were cut back, 2 bases at V and 9 bases at J, with 11 bases in the middle. This CDR3 has 13 amino acids. Germline CDR1 and CDR2: SNHLY and FYNNEI. The CDR3 nucleotides are TGTGCCAGCAGTGAACTGAGGGCCGGGCCCCAGCATTTT. As protein: CASSELRAGPQHF.

This clone was detected once. The J gene is TRBJ2-5, the V gene TRBV5-6; 8 nucleotides agree with TRBD1. V trimming: 1 base; J trimming: 5 bases; junction bases outside the gene matches: 7. Germline values: CDR1 SGHDT, CDR2 YYEEEE. The CDR3 length is 15 residues. CDR3 DNA: TGTGCCAGCAGCTTGAGGTCAGGGGGCGCGGAGACCCAGTACTTC. The encoded protein is CASSLRSGGAETQYF.

The chain couples TRBV7-2 to TRBJ2-5, with D perhaps being TRBD1 or TRBD2 (5 bases each). CDR1 is SGHTA and CDR2 is FQGNSA in the germline V gene. V was trimmed by 2 bases and J by 10 bases, leaving 14 bases between them. The CDR3 consists of 13 residues. This CDR3 is CASSLSVLGDQYF. For the CDR3, the DNA is TGTGCCAGCAGCTTAAGCGTCCTGGGGGACCAGTACTTC.

The rearrangement uses TRBV2 and TRBJ2-5; TRBD2 agrees at 7 bases. CDR1 is SNHLY, CDR2 FYNNEI, per germline. Unmatched junction bases numbered 6, after V lost 3 bases and J lost 5 bases. The CDR3 runs 14 residues. This CDR3 reads CASSETSGVETQYF. The CDR3 nucleotides are TGTGCCAGCAGTGAGACCAGCGGGGTGGAGACCCAGTACTTC. Full variable domain (outside the CDR3, taken from reference TRBV2 and TRBJ2-5): EPEVTQTPSHQVTQMGQEVILRCVPISNHLYFYWYRQILGQKVEFLVSFYNNEISEKSEIFDDQFSVERPDGSNFTLKIRSTKLEDSAMYFCASSETSGVETQYFGPGTRLLVL.